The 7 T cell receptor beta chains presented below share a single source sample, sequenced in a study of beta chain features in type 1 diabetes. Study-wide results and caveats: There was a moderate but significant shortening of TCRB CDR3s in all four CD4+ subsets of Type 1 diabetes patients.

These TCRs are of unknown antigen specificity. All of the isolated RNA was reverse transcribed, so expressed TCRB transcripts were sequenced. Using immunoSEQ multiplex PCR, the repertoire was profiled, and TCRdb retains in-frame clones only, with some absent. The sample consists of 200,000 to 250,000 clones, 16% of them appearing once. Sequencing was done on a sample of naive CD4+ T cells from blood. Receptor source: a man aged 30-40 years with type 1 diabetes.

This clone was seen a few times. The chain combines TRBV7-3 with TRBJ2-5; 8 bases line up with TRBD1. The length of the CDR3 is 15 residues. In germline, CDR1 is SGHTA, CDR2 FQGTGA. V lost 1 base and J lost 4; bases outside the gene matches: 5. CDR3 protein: CASSLMPGQGETQYF. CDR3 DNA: TGTGCCAGCAGCTTAATGCCCGGACAGGGAGAGACCCAGTACTTC.

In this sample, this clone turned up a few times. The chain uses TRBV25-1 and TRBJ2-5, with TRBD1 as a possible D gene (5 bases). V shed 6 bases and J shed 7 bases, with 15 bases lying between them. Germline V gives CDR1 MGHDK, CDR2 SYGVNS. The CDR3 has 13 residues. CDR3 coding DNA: TGTGCCAGCAGCGCCGACAGAAGGACGACCCAGTACTTC. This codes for CASSADRRTTQYF.

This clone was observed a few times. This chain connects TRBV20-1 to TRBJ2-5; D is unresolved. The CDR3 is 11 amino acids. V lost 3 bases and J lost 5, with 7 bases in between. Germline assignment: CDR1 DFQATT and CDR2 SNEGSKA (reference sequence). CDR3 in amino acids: CSASFRETQYF. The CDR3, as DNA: TGCAGTGCTAGTTTCAGGGAGACCCAGTACTTC.

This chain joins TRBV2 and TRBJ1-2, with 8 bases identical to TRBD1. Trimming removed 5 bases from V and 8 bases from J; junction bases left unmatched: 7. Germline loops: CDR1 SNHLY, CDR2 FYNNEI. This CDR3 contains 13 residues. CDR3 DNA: TGTGCCAGCAGTCCCGGACAGGGCCGGGGCTACACCTTC. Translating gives CASSPGQGRGYTF.

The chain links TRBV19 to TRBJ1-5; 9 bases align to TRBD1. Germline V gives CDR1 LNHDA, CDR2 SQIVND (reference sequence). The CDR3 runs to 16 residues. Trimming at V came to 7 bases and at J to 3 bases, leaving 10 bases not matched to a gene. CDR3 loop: CASTQQGARNNQPQHF. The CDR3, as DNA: TGTGCCAGTACCCAACAGGGGGCGAGGAACAATCAGCCCCAGCATTTT.

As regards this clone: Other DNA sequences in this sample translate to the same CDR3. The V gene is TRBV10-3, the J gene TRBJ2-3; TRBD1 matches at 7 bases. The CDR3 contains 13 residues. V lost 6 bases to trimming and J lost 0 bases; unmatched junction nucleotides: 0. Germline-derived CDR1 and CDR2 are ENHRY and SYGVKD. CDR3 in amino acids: CAIRQGSTDTQYF. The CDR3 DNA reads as TGTGCCATCAGACAGGGGAGCACAGATACGCAGTATTTT.

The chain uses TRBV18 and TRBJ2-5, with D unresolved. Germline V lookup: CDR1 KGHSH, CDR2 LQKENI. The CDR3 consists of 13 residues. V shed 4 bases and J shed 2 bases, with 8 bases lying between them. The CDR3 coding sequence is TGTGCCAGCTCACTCCACGAACAAGAGACCCAGTACTTC. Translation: CASSLHEQETQYF.